The 28 T cell receptor beta chains below were found in one sample sequenced in a study of cytomegalovirus exposure and HLA in healthy donors. Clones were sequenced by immunoSEQ multiplex PCR, and TCRdb holds only the in-frame ones, with some missing. Of fewer than 200,000 clones in the sample, roughly 95% are singletons; the top ten hold roughly 0.83%. Sequenced sample: PBMCs. These receptors were taken from a woman under 30 in good health and CMV-seronegative.

This clone was seen once. The chain uses TRBV11-2 and TRBJ2-7; D is perhaps TRBD2 (6 bases). Trimming shortened V by 1 base and J by 6 bases, and 13 bases separated the two germline ends. The germline V gene has CDR1 SGHAT and CDR2 FQNNGV. The CDR3 has 14 amino acids. The CDR3: CASSLGGEVGEQYF. The CDR3, as DNA: TGTGCCAGCAGCTTAGGGGGGGAAGTGGGCGAGCAGTACTTC.

The V and J genes are TRBV4-1 and TRBJ1-2, with 7 bases lining up with TRBD1. Unmatched junction bases numbered 3, after V lost 2 bases and J lost 0 bases. CDR3 size: 15 residues. Germline V gene lookup returns CDR1 MGHRA and CDR2 YSYEKL. The CDR3 coding sequence is TGCGCCAGCAGCCAACACAGGGGTACTAACTATGGCTACACCTTC. It is translated as CASSQHRGTNYGYTF.

Notes on this clone: The sample has other DNA sequences that encode this CDR3 too. The genes are TRBV19 and TRBJ1-3; no reliable D call. V was clipped by 3 bases and J by 1 base, with 7 bases between them. The CDR3 spans 14 residues. Germline V gives CDR1 LNHDA, CDR2 SQIVND (reference sequence). This chain's CDR3 is CASSIGGSGNTIYF. CDR3 bases: TGTGCCAGTAGTATCGGAGGGTCTGGAAACACCATATATTTT.

This sequence joins TRBV27 and TRBJ2-3; 14 bases align to TRBD2. This CDR3 is 18 amino acids long. The germline V gene has CDR1 MNHEY and CDR2 SMNVEV (reference sequence). Trimming removed 5 bases from V and 2 bases from J; junction bases left unmatched: 9. CDR3 nucleotide sequence: TGTGCCAGCAGTACCGGACTAGCGGGGGGTATAGACACAGATACGCAGTATTTT. Protein sequence: CASSTGLAGGIDTDTQYF.

The CDR3 region is CASRPEGQGGYTF. Here the CDR3 DNA reads TGTGCCAGTAGGCCGGAAGGACAGGGTGGCTACACCTTC. The chain is built from TRBV19 and TRBJ1-2; 8 bases match TRBD1. The CDR3 loop spans 13 amino acids. The trim removed 6 bases at V and 7 bases at J, leaving 7 bases unmatched. Germline values: CDR1 LNHDA, CDR2 SQIVND (reference sequence). Using reference TRBV19 and TRBJ1-2 for the parts outside the CDR3, the full variable domain is DGGITQSPKYLFRKEGQNVTLSCEQNLNHDAMYWYRQDPGQGLRLIYYSQIVNDFQKGDIAEGYSVSREKKESFPLTVTSAQKNPTAFYLCASRPEGQGGYTFGSGTRLTVV.

The chain has TRBV7-8 and TRBJ2-7, with a tentative D call TRBD1 (6 bases). From germline, CDR1 is SGHVS and CDR2 FQNEAQ. The CDR3 spans 13 residues. V was shortened by 4 bases and J by 0 bases, with 7 bases between the two germline ends. CDR3 DNA: TGTGCCAGCAGCTGGACAGCCTCCTACGAGCAGTACTTC. Translating it yields CASSWTASYEQYF.

V is TRBV10-3 and J is TRBJ2-2, with 7 bases lining up with TRBD2. CDR1 is ENHRY, CDR2 SYGVKD, per germline. The J segment lost 3 bases and the V segment lost 2 bases, leaving 3 bases of the junction unmatched. The CDR3 has 15 amino acids. In nucleotides, the CDR3 is TGTGCCATCAGTGAGAGACTAGCAGACACCGGGGAGCTGTTTTTT. Protein sequence: CAISERLADTGELFF.

The chain employs TRBV19 and TRBJ2-7; D uncertain. The V and J ends lost 1 base and 7 bases respectively, with 5 bases between them. CDR3 length: 11 residues. Germline V lookup: CDR1 LNHDA, CDR2 SQIVND (reference sequence). As DNA, the CDR3 is TGTGCCAGTAGTATAGGGCGGGAGCAGTACTTC. This encodes CASSIGREQYF.

The chain uses TRBV7-2 and TRBJ2-3, with D possibly matching TRBD2 (5 bases). The V end lost 5 bases, the J end lost 5 bases, and 8 bases lay between the germline ends. The CDR3 length is 12 residues. Germline assignment: CDR1 SGHTA and CDR2 FQGNSA. The CDR3 here is CASSRTRDTQYF. The CDR3 coding sequence is TGTGCCAGCAGCAGGACTCGAGATACGCAGTATTTT.

V gene TRBV4-1 combines with J gene TRBJ1-1; no clear D gene. Germline CDR1 MGHRA, CDR2 YSYEKL. The CDR3 has 15 amino acids. Trimming took 1 base from V and 7 from J, leaving 16 bases between them. The CDR3 here is CASSQGPFGSDEAFF. The CDR3, as DNA: TGCGCCAGCAGCCAAGGTCCGTTCGGGAGCGATGAAGCTTTCTTT.

The rearrangement uses TRBV6-5 and TRBJ1-5; no definite D call. Germline values: CDR1 MNHEY, CDR2 SVGAGI. V dropped 5 bases and J dropped 0 bases, with 5 bases sitting between them. This CDR3 contains 13 residues. The CDR3 DNA follows: TGTGCCAGCAGTCAAAATAGCAATCAGCCCCAGCATTTT. Translating gives CASSQNSNQPQHF.

This chain links TRBV7-9 with TRBJ1-1, with 10 positions matching TRBD1. There are 17 residues in the CDR3. V was pared by 5 bases and J by 2 bases, with 11 bases of the junction left unmatched. Germline assignment: CDR1 SEHNR and CDR2 FQNEAQ (reference sequence). The CDR3 protein is CASSRLLRDRGNTEAFF. The CDR3 nucleotides read TGTGCCAGCAGCCGATTGCTACGGGACAGGGGAAACACTGAAGCTTTCTTT.

This chain uses TRBV5-3 with TRBJ2-7; 9 nucleotides agree with TRBD1. TRBV5-3 is recorded as an ORF, its role being uncertain. The CDR3 extends over 14 amino acids. Trimming took 7 bases from V and 1 from J; bases not matched to a gene: 6. CDR3 region: CARGETGGSYEQYF. The CDR3 nucleotides read TGTGCCAGAGGCGAGACAGGGGGTTCCTACGAGCAGTACTTC.

This chain links TRBV2 with TRBJ1-2, with a tentative D call TRBD1 (6 bases). Deletions cut 6 bases from V and 1 base from J, with 15 bases between. The CDR3 contains 15 residues. Germline CDR1 is SNHLY and CDR2 is FYNNEI. CDR3 coding DNA: TGTGCCAGCAGCCTCGGGACATTTAGTAACTATGGCTACACCTTC. Amino acid sequence: CASSLGTFSNYGYTF.

The chain joins TRBV4-1 to TRBJ2-7; 7 bases are shared with TRBD2. CDR3 length: 16 residues. V was pared by 0 bases and J by 3 bases, with 8 bases of the junction left unmatched. Looked up from germline, CDR1 is MGHRA and CDR2 is YSYEKL. The CDR3 loop reads CASSQDPSGGNYEQYF. The CDR3 coding sequence is TGCGCCAGCAGCCAAGATCCCTCGGGGGGAAACTACGAGCAGTACTTC.

V usage is TRBV5-4 and J usage is TRBJ2-5, with 14 bases identical to TRBD2. V lost 3 bases and J lost 5; bases outside the gene matches: 3. Germline loops: CDR1 SGHNT, CDR2 YYREEE (reference sequence). The CDR3 length is 15 residues. The CDR3 loop is CASSSGLAGVETQYF. The CDR3 region has the DNA TGTGCCAGCAGCTCGGGACTAGCGGGGGTGGAGACCCAGTACTTC.

This chain uses TRBV7-2 with TRBJ2-7, with 12 positions matching TRBD2. CDR1 is SGHTA and CDR2 is FQGNSA in the germline V gene. J was trimmed by 3 bases and V by 5 bases; bases with no gene match: 8. The CDR3 length is 16 residues. For the CDR3, the DNA is TGTGCCAGCAGCCAGACTAGCGGGGGCGGTATCTACGAGCAGTACTTC. Its protein is CASSQTSGGGIYEQYF.

The V gene is TRBV4-1, the J gene TRBJ1-2, with D unresolved. The V end lost 10 bases, the J end lost 7 bases, and 16 bases lay between the germline ends. Germline V lookup: CDR1 MGHRA, CDR2 YSYEKL. This CDR3 region has 12 residues. In DNA form, the CDR3 reads TGCGCCACCGGAGGGAGGGTCGGTGGCTACACCTTC. Protein sequence: CATGGRVGGYTF.

The J gene is TRBJ1-1, the V gene TRBV5-6; D is ambiguous. The germline CDR1 and CDR2 sequences are SGHDT and YYEEEE. Trimming took 6 bases from V and 5 from J, leaving 14 bases between them. This CDR3 is 13 amino acids long. Here the CDR3 reads CASTPPGGTEAFF. CDR3 sequence (DNA): TGTGCCAGCACCCCCCCCGGAGGTACTGAAGCTTTCTTT.

DNA of the CDR3: TGTGCCAGTAGTATGACGGGGAGTCAGCCCCAGCATTTT. It translates to CASSMTGSQPQHF. The chain couples TRBV19 to TRBJ1-5; D uncertain. The CDR3 loop spans 13 amino acids. Per germline, CDR1 LNHDA and CDR2 SQIVND (reference sequence). Trimming removed 3 bases at V and 6 bases at J, with 9 bases between.

V is TRBV29-1 and J is TRBJ1-3; D not certain. This CDR3 is 13 amino acids long. Germline lookup yields CDR1 SQVTM and CDR2 ANQGSEA. Trimming took 7 bases from V and 4 from J, leaving 14 bases between them. CDR3 nucleotides: TGCAGCGCCCAGTTGGGTAGCGGAAACACCATATATTTT. Translated, it gives CSAQLGSGNTIYF.

The CDR3 sequence: CASSFYSSGAETQYF. As DNA, the CDR3 is TGTGCCAGCAGCTTTTACTCTAGCGGGGCAGAGACCCAGTACTTC. The chain employs TRBV7-2 and TRBJ2-5; 9 positions agree with TRBD2. With 3 bases clipped from V and 4 bases from J, the junction kept 6 bases outside the gene matches. Germline CDR1 reads SGHTA; CDR2 reads FQGNSA. This CDR3 has 15 amino acids.

The V call is TRBV9, the J call TRBJ2-5, with D possibly matching TRBD2 (6 bases). The length of the CDR3 is 15 residues. The V gene's germline CDR1 is SGDLS and CDR2 YYNGEE. Trimming took off 3 bases at V and 4 bases at J, with 16 bases between the two ends. CDR3 in amino acids: CASSASVLSGETQYF. The CDR3 nucleotides are TGTGCCAGCAGCGCTAGCGTACTATCGGGAGAGACCCAGTACTTC.

J is TRBJ2-7 and V is TRBV5-1; tentatively, D is TRBD2 (6 bases). The CDR3 covers 15 residues. The germline V gene has CDR1 SGHRS and CDR2 YFSETQ. V was cut by 5 bases and J by 3 bases, with 18 bases left in between. The CDR3 sequence is CASSGEEGLGYEQYF. The CDR3 nucleotides are TGCGCCAGCAGTGGCGAGGAGGGTTTGGGCTACGAGCAGTACTTC.

The chain uses TRBV30 and TRBJ2-5, with D perhaps matching TRBD1 (5 bases). The CDR3 sequence is 15 residues long. V was cut by 0 bases and J by 5 bases, with 16 bases left in between. CDR1 and CDR2 from the germline V gene are GTSNPN and SVGIG (reference sequence). The CDR3: CAWSVVRALRETQYF. The CDR3 DNA reads TGTGCCTGGAGTGTAGTCAGGGCATTGAGGGAGACCCAGTACTTC. Together with reference TRBV30 and TRBJ2-5, the CDR3 gives the full variable domain: SQTIHQWPATLVQPVGSPLSLECTVEGTSNPNLYWYRQAAGRGLQLLFYSVGIGQISSEVPQNLSASRPQDRQFILSSKKLLLSDSGFYLCAWSVVRALRETQYFGPGTRLLVL.

The chain has TRBV29-1 and TRBJ1-1; a weak D match, TRBD1 (6 bases). The length of the CDR3 is 13 residues. The germline V gene encodes CDR1 SQVTM and CDR2 ANQGSEA. CDR3: CSIGGRVNTEAFF. The CDR3 DNA is TGCAGTATCGGGGGGCGAGTGAACACTGAAGCTTTCTTT.

The V call is TRBV29-1, the J call TRBJ2-4; TRBD1 matches 11 bases. The germline CDR1 and CDR2 sequences are SQVTM and ANQGSEA. Germline trimming cut 5 bases from V and 2 bases from J; bases unmatched to any gene: 5. CDR3 length equals 15 residues. Written as DNA, the CDR3 is TGCAGCGTTATCCGGGACAGGGGGACCAAAAACATTCAGTACTTC. It yields the protein CSVIRDRGTKNIQYF.

The chain carries TRBV9 and TRBJ2-2; D remains unclear. The ends were cut back, 3 bases at V and 5 bases at J, with 11 bases in the middle. The V gene's germline CDR1 is SGDLS and CDR2 YYNGEE. The CDR3 runs 14 residues. The CDR3 is CASSGLAGTGELFF. CDR3 bases: TGTGCCAGCAGCGGATTAGCCGGTACCGGGGAGCTGTTTTTT.